This section outlines one TCR beta chain sequence together with its context. These data are taken from a study of patients and donors after allogeneic stem cell transplantation. Germline lookup yields CDR1 SGHDT and CDR2 YYEEEE. This CDR3 region has 14 residues. V lost 4 bases to trimming and J lost 3 bases, with 13 bases between them. TCRdb redid the calling of the RT-PCR reads with MiXCR, one entry per CDR3 protein. The sample shows over 200,000 distinct CDR3 sequences, roughly 38% of them seen only once. The chain links TRBV5-6 to TRBJ1-2; a weak D match, TRBD1 (5 bases). This TCR was sampled from a human donor who was either an allogeneic HSCT recipient or a stem cell or donor lymphocyte infusion donor (not recorded which). It is not recorded whose cells these are; they may come from a transplant donor. The sample was blood, either unsorted or a sorted T cell fraction (not recorded which). In DNA, the CDR3 is TGTGCCAGCAGCAATGACCCAGGGTACTATGGCTACACCTTC. This gives the protein CASSNDPGYYGYTF.